Listed below are T cell receptor beta chains from one sample, sequenced in a study of blood T cells in healthy people across ages. TCRdb reanalysed the 5' RACE reads using MiXCR and keeps one entry per CDR3 protein. The data contain about 1.5 million distinct CDR3 sequences, 35% to 45% of them singletons. The source material was blood. The receptors were gathered from a woman younger than 30 in good health. CDR3s include the opening cysteine and the closing phenylalanine or tryptophan. Each record gives: V gene, clone size, D gene, J gene, CDR3 DNA, CDR3 protein. A D gene is named only where the DNA matches it firmly. Some rows mark clone size as missing; the rest say once, few, many or name a class of expanded clone.

V gene: TRBV10-3
clone size: few
D gene: TRBD1
J gene: TRBJ1-4
CDR3 DNA: TGTGCCATCAGTCCCGGGACAGGGGCCCGAGGGGAAAAACTGTTTTTT
CDR3 protein: CAISPGTGARGEKLFF

V gene: TRBV7-8
clone size: .
D gene: .
J gene: TRBJ2-3
CDR3 DNA: TGTGCCAGCAGCTTATTTGGGCTAACGACCACAGATACGCAGTATTTT
CDR3 protein: CASSLFGLTTTDTQYF

V gene: TRBV20-1
clone size: .
D gene: .
J gene: TRBJ1-1
CDR3 DNA: TGCAGTGCTAGAGTTCCTCCTTTGAACACTGAAGCTTTCTTT
CDR3 protein: CSARVPPLNTEAFF

V gene: TRBV7-9
clone size: .
D gene: .
J gene: TRBJ2-7
CDR3 DNA: TGTGCCAGCAGCCCTCTAGGAGGGAGAAGCGTGGGCGAGCAGTACTTC
CDR3 protein: CASSPLGGRSVGEQYF

V gene: TRBV20-1
clone size: .
D gene: .
J gene: TRBJ2-3
CDR3 DNA: TGCAGTGCCCCCCAGGACTCTTCCTTGGATACGCAGTATTTT
CDR3 protein: CSAPQDSSLDTQYF

V gene: TRBV27
clone size: few
D gene: .
J gene: TRBJ1-2
CDR3 DNA: TGTGCCAGCAGTTTAAGCACCCAGGGGAACTATGGCTACACCTTC
CDR3 protein: CASSLSTQGNYGYTF

V gene: TRBV20-1
clone size: .
D gene: .
J gene: TRBJ2-4
CDR3 DNA: TGCAGTGCTACTGAGGGCTGTCTATACCTCGAAAACATTCAGTACTTC
CDR3 protein: CSATEGCLYLENIQYF

V gene: TRBV6-2/TRBV6-3
clone size: .
D gene: .
J gene: TRBJ2-1
CDR3 DNA: TGTGCCAGCAACCTAAATGGGGGGCCATTGGCGGGGAGGGGATACAATGAGCAGTTCTTC
CDR3 protein: CASNLNGGPLAGRGYNEQFF

V gene: TRBV29-1
clone size: .
D gene: .
J gene: TRBJ2-1
CDR3 DNA: TGCAGCGCCGCCTTTCCGCGCTATGAGCAGTTCTTC
CDR3 protein: CSAAFPRYEQFF

V gene: TRBV4-2
clone size: .
D gene: TRBD2
J gene: TRBJ2-3
CDR3 DNA: TGTGCCAGCACAAGCGGGACCGTTACGGATACGCAGTATTTT
CDR3 protein: CASTSGTVTDTQYF

V gene: TRBV29-1
clone size: .
D gene: .
J gene: TRBJ2-7
CDR3 DNA: TGCAGCGTTGAACGTAGGGAGCAGGGGCTCAACGAGCAGTACTTC
CDR3 protein: CSVERREQGLNEQYF

V gene: TRBV4-3
clone size: .
D gene: TRBD1
J gene: TRBJ2-5
CDR3 DNA: TGCGCCAGCAGCCAAGTTTGGACAGGGGAGGAGACCCAGTACTTC
CDR3 protein: CASSQVWTGEETQYF

V gene: TRBV15
clone size: .
D gene: .
J gene: TRBJ2-3
CDR3 DNA: TGTGCCACCAGCAGCCTCACCCGTACGCAGTATTTT
CDR3 protein: CATSSLTRTQYF

V gene: TRBV30
clone size: .
D gene: .
J gene: TRBJ1-2
CDR3 DNA: TGTGCCTGGAGTGTTGGCCTAGGAGGCTACACCTTC
CDR3 protein: CAWSVGLGGYTF

V gene: TRBV10-3
clone size: .
D gene: TRBD2
J gene: TRBJ2-5
CDR3 DNA: TGTGCCATCAGTGACCCTCGACTAGCGGGAGTGGAGACCCAGTACTTC
CDR3 protein: CAISDPRLAGVETQYF

V gene: TRBV7-2
clone size: .
D gene: .
J gene: TRBJ2-5
CDR3 DNA: TGTGCCAGCGCCGATGGGTTCCAAGAGACCCAGTACTTC
CDR3 protein: CASADGFQETQYF

V gene: TRBV4-3
clone size: .
D gene: TRBD1
J gene: TRBJ2-5
CDR3 DNA: TGCGCCAGCAGCCAAGGGGCGGGACAGGGGGATGAGCAGTACTTC
CDR3 protein: CASSQGAGQGDEQYF

V gene: TRBV9
clone size: few
D gene: .
J gene: TRBJ2-7
CDR3 DNA: TGTGCCAGCAGCGTAGCCCCAGTGTCCTACGAGCAGTACTTC
CDR3 protein: CASSVAPVSYEQYF

V gene: TRBV12-3/TRBV12-4
clone size: .
D gene: TRBD2
J gene: TRBJ2-3
CDR3 DNA: TGTGCCAGCAGTCTAACCCCGGGACTAGGAGCAGATACGCAGTATTTT
CDR3 protein: CASSLTPGLGADTQYF

V gene: TRBV6-5
clone size: .
D gene: .
J gene: TRBJ1-6
CDR3 DNA: TGTGCCAGCAGTTACGGTGGTTATAATTCACCCCTCCACTTT
CDR3 protein: CASSYGGYNSPLHF

V gene: TRBV6-5
clone size: few
D gene: .
J gene: TRBJ2-5
CDR3 DNA: TGTGCCAGCAGTTATGGTGGGAGCCAAGAGACCCAGTACTTC
CDR3 protein: CASSYGGSQETQYF

V gene: TRBV6-5
clone size: .
D gene: .
J gene: TRBJ2-5
CDR3 DNA: TGTGCCAGCTCCTACAAGACTATGTACCAAGAGACCCAGTACTTC
CDR3 protein: CASSYKTMYQETQYF

V gene: TRBV27
clone size: .
D gene: .
J gene: TRBJ2-7
CDR3 DNA: TGTGCCAGCAGCGGGGACGACGGGGTTCAGTACTTC
CDR3 protein: CASSGDDGVQYF

V gene: TRBV4-1
clone size: few
D gene: .
J gene: TRBJ2-1
CDR3 DNA: TGCGCCAGCAGCCACCCCGACGGAATTAAGTCCAATGAGCAGTTCTTC
CDR3 protein: CASSHPDGIKSNEQFF

V gene: TRBV10-3
clone size: .
D gene: .
J gene: TRBJ2-2
CDR3 DNA: TGTGCCGCCGGCAGGGCCGGGGAGCTGTTTTTT
CDR3 protein: CAAGRAGELFF

V gene: TRBV20-1
clone size: .
D gene: TRBD2
J gene: TRBJ2-7
CDR3 DNA: TGCAGTGCTATTGGGACTAGCGGGAGAGTTGAGCAGTACTTC
CDR3 protein: CSAIGTSGRVEQYF

V gene: TRBV20-1
clone size: few
D gene: TRBD1
J gene: TRBJ2-7
CDR3 DNA: TGCAGTGCTAAGGCAGGGGGATCCTACGAGCAGTACTTC
CDR3 protein: CSAKAGGSYEQYF

V gene: TRBV4-3
clone size: .
D gene: .
J gene: TRBJ2-3
CDR3 DNA: TGCGCCAGCAGCCACCGCGGGACGCGGGGGCCGCAGTATTTT
CDR3 protein: CASSHRGTRGPQYF

V gene: TRBV7-2
clone size: few
D gene: .
J gene: TRBJ1-6
CDR3 DNA: TGTGCCAGCAGCCGGGACCATAATTCACCCCTCCACTTT
CDR3 protein: CASSRDHNSPLHF

V gene: TRBV15
clone size: few
D gene: TRBD2
J gene: TRBJ2-1
CDR3 DNA: TGTGCCACCAGCAGAGATCGAGGGACTAGAGCACTGAATGAGCAGTTCTTC
CDR3 protein: CATSRDRGTRALNEQFF

V gene: TRBV20-1
clone size: few
D gene: .
J gene: TRBJ1-2
CDR3 DNA: TGCAGTGCTAGTCCGGAGACCTACTATGGCTACACCTTC
CDR3 protein: CSASPETYYGYTF

V gene: TRBV6-5
clone size: .
D gene: .
J gene: TRBJ2-3
CDR3 DNA: TGTGCCAGCTTTCAAACTTCCACAGATACGCAGTATTTT
CDR3 protein: CASFQTSTDTQYF

V gene: TRBV7-3
clone size: few
D gene: .
J gene: TRBJ2-3
CDR3 DNA: TGTGCCAGCAGCGAGACCCTTAGCACAGATACGCAGTATTTT
CDR3 protein: CASSETLSTDTQYF

V gene: TRBV2
clone size: few
D gene: .
J gene: TRBJ2-1
CDR3 DNA: TGTGCCAGCATTACCGTGGGGAATGAGCAGTTCTTC
CDR3 protein: CASITVGNEQFF

V gene: TRBV6-2/TRBV6-3
clone size: few
D gene: .
J gene: TRBJ2-1
CDR3 DNA: TGTGCCAGCAGTTACTGGAGACTAGGAGACAATGAGCAGTTCTTC
CDR3 protein: CASSYWRLGDNEQFF

V gene: TRBV6-5
clone size: few
D gene: .
J gene: TRBJ2-1
CDR3 DNA: TGTGCCAGCAGTTACTCTACTAGCTCTAGCTCCTACAATGAGCAGTTCTTC
CDR3 protein: CASSYSTSSSSYNEQFF

V gene: TRBV15
clone size: few
D gene: .
J gene: TRBJ1-5
CDR3 DNA: TGTGCCACCAGTTATGGGCGTAGCCAGCCCCAGCATTTT
CDR3 protein: CATSYGRSQPQHF

V gene: TRBV4-1
clone size: .
D gene: .
J gene: TRBJ2-1
CDR3 DNA: TGCGCCAGCAGCCAAGGTTTTAGCGGCCCCTCTTCCAATGAGCAGTTCTTC
CDR3 protein: CASSQGFSGPSSNEQFF

V gene: TRBV12-3/TRBV12-4
clone size: few
D gene: .
J gene: TRBJ2-3
CDR3 DNA: TGTGCCAGCAACCTTTGGAGCACAGATACGCAGTATTTT
CDR3 protein: CASNLWSTDTQYF

V gene: TRBV12-3/TRBV12-4
clone size: .
D gene: TRBD2
J gene: TRBJ2-5
CDR3 DNA: TGTGCCAGCAGTCCCTTTCAGCGGGGGATTGAGCAGTACTTC
CDR3 protein: CASSPFQRGIEQYF

V gene: TRBV2
clone size: .
D gene: TRBD2
J gene: TRBJ2-7
CDR3 DNA: TGTGCCAGCAGTGAAGGGATGTTTCGAAGCGGGGGGCAGTACTTC
CDR3 protein: CASSEGMFRSGGQYF

V gene: TRBV6-2/TRBV6-3
clone size: .
D gene: TRBD2
J gene: TRBJ2-7
CDR3 DNA: TGTGCCAGCAGTACCACTAGCGGGAGGTCCTACGAGCAGTACTTC
CDR3 protein: CASSTTSGRSYEQYF

V gene: TRBV6-2/TRBV6-3
clone size: .
D gene: TRBD1
J gene: TRBJ2-5
CDR3 DNA: TGTGCCAGCAGAAGGGGGCGCAGGGAGACCCAGTACTTC
CDR3 protein: CASRRGRRETQYF

V gene: TRBV6-1
clone size: few
D gene: TRBD1
J gene: TRBJ1-4
CDR3 DNA: TGTGCCAGCAGGAGGACAGGGGGCGATGAAAAACTGTTTTTT
CDR3 protein: CASRRTGGDEKLFF

V gene: TRBV5-8
clone size: .
D gene: .
J gene: TRBJ2-3
CDR3 DNA: TGTGCCAGCCTTATACAGGGAAGCTCTAGGGGCCCAACAGATACGCAGTATTTT
CDR3 protein: CASLIQGSSRGPTDTQYF

V gene: TRBV5-1
clone size: .
D gene: TRBD1
J gene: TRBJ1-5
CDR3 DNA: TGCGCCAGCAGCTTAACAGGGGAAGGCTCTCAGCCCCAGCATTTT
CDR3 protein: CASSLTGEGSQPQHF

V gene: TRBV7-2
clone size: .
D gene: .
J gene: TRBJ1-1
CDR3 DNA: TGTGCCAGCAGCCTCAGTTCGTCGGTGAACACTGAAGCTTTCTTT
CDR3 protein: CASSLSSSVNTEAFF

V gene: TRBV12-3/TRBV12-4
clone size: .
D gene: .
J gene: TRBJ1-1
CDR3 DNA: TGTGCCAGCAGTTTTGTAGATAACACTGAAGCTTTCTTT
CDR3 protein: CASSFVDNTEAFF

V gene: TRBV7-2
clone size: .
D gene: .
J gene: TRBJ1-6
CDR3 DNA: TGTGCCAGCAGCCGAGAGGGAATCTATAATTCACCCCTCCACTTT
CDR3 protein: CASSREGIYNSPLHF

V gene: TRBV10-3
clone size: few
D gene: .
J gene: TRBJ1-5
CDR3 DNA: TGTGCCATCAGGCGAAACAGGGTAGCGGATCAGCCCCAGCATTTT
CDR3 protein: CAIRRNRVADQPQHF

V gene: TRBV5-1
clone size: .
D gene: .
J gene: TRBJ2-7
CDR3 DNA: TGCGCCAGCAGCCCGGACTATGCCGTCTACAATGAGCAGTACTTC
CDR3 protein: CASSPDYAVYNEQYF

V gene: TRBV7-2
clone size: .
D gene: .
J gene: TRBJ2-1
CDR3 DNA: TGTGCCATCAGCTACTCCCAGAACAATGAGCAGTTCTTC
CDR3 protein: CAISYSQNNEQFF

V gene: TRBV12-3/TRBV12-4
clone size: once
D gene: .
J gene: TRBJ2-3
CDR3 DNA: TGTGCCAGCAGTGTCAACCAGGGTACTACGCAGTATTTT
CDR3 protein: CASSVNQGTTQYF

V gene: TRBV4-3
clone size: .
D gene: TRBD1
J gene: TRBJ2-7
CDR3 DNA: TGCGCCAGCGCAGCCGGGACAGAGAGTAACGAGCAGTACTTC
CDR3 protein: CASAAGTESNEQYF

V gene: TRBV28
clone size: .
D gene: .
J gene: TRBJ1-1
CDR3 DNA: TGTGCCAGCAGCCGACTCATAAACACTGAAGCTTTCTTT
CDR3 protein: CASSRLINTEAFF